This passage covers 19 T cell receptor beta chains from one sample sequenced in a study of shared clonotypes between healthy human individuals. Generated by immunoSEQ multiplex PCR, the TCRdb table keeps only in-frame clones and is missing some. In the table there are approximately 470,000 clones, 65% to 85% of which are singletons. The sample was PBMCs. The receptors shown here come from a woman aged 35 to 49 in good health. Some clones in this sample may be carry-over from other donors' samples.

The chain couples TRBV27 to TRBJ2-7, with D perhaps matching TRBD1 (6 bases). CDR1 and CDR2 (germline): MNHEY, SMNVEV (reference sequence). This CDR3 is built from 13 residues. V was trimmed by 2 bases and J by 13 bases, leaving 18 bases between them. CDR3 loop: CASSLPTPGQIYF. The CDR3 DNA reads as TGTGCCAGCAGTTTACCCACACCCGGACAGATTTACTTC.

The rearrangement joins TRBV5-6 to TRBJ2-4; D possibly uses TRBD1 or TRBD2 (5 bases each). The germline gives CDR1 SGHDT, CDR2 YYEEEE. The CDR3 is 15 residues long. The V and J ends lost 4 bases and 6 bases respectively, with 17 bases between them. The CDR3 protein is CASSPRMGVGNIQYF. CDR3 coding DNA: TGTGCCAGCAGCCCCAGAATGGGGGTGGGAAACATTCAGTACTTC.

The rearrangement uses TRBV18 and TRBJ2-7, with no clear D. In germline, CDR1 is KGHSH, CDR2 LQKENI. V was trimmed by 1 base and J by 2 bases, leaving 9 bases between them. The CDR3 consists of 14 residues. CDR3 in amino acids: CASSPQHRTYEQYF. DNA for the CDR3: TGTGCCAGCTCACCACAGCACAGAACCTACGAGCAGTACTTC.

In regard to this clone: A single base is all that separates this from a far larger clone, so a read error is likely. The genes are TRBV7-2 and TRBJ1-2; D unresolved. This CDR3 comprises 15 residues. Germline V lookup: CDR1 SGHTA, CDR2 FQGNSA. V dropped 5 bases and J dropped 0 bases, with 13 bases sitting between them. CDR3 sequence: CASSQHGKANYGYTF. The CDR3 nucleotides are TGTGCCAGCAGCCAACATGGAAAAGCTAACTATGGCTACACCTTC.

This rearrangement joins TRBV7-9 to TRBJ2-6; D uncertain. CDR1 and CDR2 from the germline V gene are SEHNR and FQNEAQ (reference sequence). The V and J ends lost 7 bases and 2 bases respectively, with 9 bases between them. This CDR3 has 14 amino acids. The chain's CDR3 is CASTWLAGANVLTF. In DNA form, the CDR3 reads TGTGCCAGCACGTGGCTAGCTGGGGCCAACGTCCTGACTTTC.

V usage is TRBV5-4 and J usage is TRBJ2-3; maybe TRBD2 (6 bases). Germline CDR1 reads SGHNT; CDR2 reads YYREEE (reference sequence). This CDR3 spans 16 amino acids. V was pared by 3 bases and J by 1 base, with 15 bases between. CDR3 sequence reads: CASSYAGFRGTDTQYF. CDR3 coding DNA: TGTGCCAGCAGCTACGCGGGGTTTCGGGGCACAGATACGCAGTATTTT.

In this sample, this clone turned up once. The chain uses TRBV19 and TRBJ2-7; 7 positions match TRBD1. V dropped 6 bases and J dropped 2; count of bases not matched to a gene: 7. The CDR3 sequence is 14 residues long. Germline V gives CDR1 LNHDA, CDR2 SQIVND (reference sequence). The DNA of the CDR3 is TGTGCCAGTAGCAGAACAGGGGCGGCCTACGAGCAGTACTTC. Residues: CASSRTGAAYEQYF.

Only one count was recorded for this clone. This chain links TRBV21-1 with TRBJ1-1; the D call in the table, TRBD1, was not verified against the DNA. TRBV21-1 represents a pseudogene. CDR3 length: 20 amino acids. Here the CDR3 DNA reads TGTGCCAGCAGCAAAGTGAATTCAGGGCTTCCACCAACCTCGAACACTGAAGCTTTCTTT. Amino acids: CASSKVNSGLPPTSNTEAFF.

This sequence joins TRBV28 and TRBJ2-7; a weak D match, TRBD1 (6 bases). Deletions cut 1 base from V and 1 base from J, with 8 bases between. Looked up from germline, CDR1 is MDHEN and CDR2 is SYDVKM. The CDR3 spans 14 residues. CDR3 DNA sequence: TGTGCCAGCAGTTTATTTCAGGGGTCCTACGAGCAGTACTTC. Encoded protein: CASSLFQGSYEQYF.

This rearrangement joins TRBV27 to TRBJ1-1, with TRBD1 matching 7 bases. Germline trimming cut 5 bases from V and 11 bases from J; bases unmatched to any gene: 11. This CDR3 is 13 amino acids long. CDR1 is MNHEY, CDR2 SMNVEV, per germline (reference sequence). CDR3 coding DNA: TGTGCCAGCAGTATCGGGACAGCCGGAGGGGCTTTCTTT. Its protein is CASSIGTAGGAFF.

The chain employs TRBV29-1 and TRBJ2-3; perhaps TRBD2 as D (6 bases). The germline gives CDR1 SQVTM, CDR2 ANQGSEA. Trimming took 6 bases from V and 3 from J, leaving 13 bases between them. This CDR3 has 13 residues. The CDR3 nucleotides are TGCAGCGTGGCGGGGATAGGGACAGATACGCAGTATTTT. Its protein product is CSVAGIGTDTQYF.

The genes are TRBV21-1 and TRBJ2-1; the D segment call TRBD2 is taken from the table without a DNA check. TRBV21-1 is a documented pseudogene. This CDR3 has 12 residues. The CDR3 sequence: CASSNSDNEQFF. In DNA, the CDR3 is TGTGCCAGCAGCAACAGCGACAATGAGCAGTTCTTC.

This clone showed up just once. A far larger clone is one nucleotide away, so this likely arose from a read error. The CDR3 protein is CASTQGGGVREQYF. The DNA for the CDR3 is TGTGCCAGCACCCAGGGAGGAGGTGTTCGCGAGCAGTACTTC. The V and J genes are TRBV2 and TRBJ2-7; D may be TRBD2 (6 bases). The CDR3 is 14 residues long. Germline loops: CDR1 SNHLY, CDR2 FYNNEI. V lost 7 bases to trimming and J lost 6 bases, with 19 bases between them.

The chain has TRBV9 and TRBJ1-3; maybe TRBD1 (5 bases). V was clipped by 0 bases and J by 0 bases, with 10 bases between them. The CDR3 extends over 16 amino acids. Germline V gene data show CDR1 as SGDLS and CDR2 as YYNGEE. CDR3 sequence reads: CASSVGDSYSGNTIYF. The CDR3 DNA reads TGTGCCAGCAGCGTAGGTGACAGTTACTCTGGAAACACCATATATTTT.

The chain couples TRBV18 to TRBJ2-5, with 8 bases that match TRBD1. This CDR3 is 13 amino acids long. Trimming took 6 bases from V and 5 from J; bases not matched to a gene: 5. In germline, CDR1 is KGHSH, CDR2 LQKENI. The CDR3 here is CASSRQGQETQYF. The CDR3 DNA reads TGTGCCAGCTCCCGACAGGGGCAGGAGACCCAGTACTTC.

This clone was observed a single time. The V and J genes are TRBV19 and TRBJ1-3; D gene ambiguous. The CDR3 consists of 16 residues. Germline values: CDR1 LNHDA, CDR2 SQIVND (reference sequence). V was shortened by 5 bases and J by 0 bases, with 14 bases between the two germline ends. The CDR3 bases are TGTGCCAGTAGTCCCCGTACGGCGAGCTCTGGAAACACCATATATTTT. Translation gives CASSPRTASSGNTIYF.

The chain recombines TRBV19 with TRBJ2-7, with D possibly called TRBD1 or TRBD2 (5 bases each). Deletions cut 3 bases from V and 3 bases from J, with 15 bases between. Germline V lookup: CDR1 LNHDA, CDR2 SQIVND (reference sequence). This CDR3 spans 15 amino acids. The CDR3 coding sequence is TGTGCCAGTAGTATCGACCGGGACGCACACTACGAGCAGTACTTC. It specifies CASSIDRDAHYEQYF.

In regard to this clone: One end of the junction is discordant with germline, which a read error may explain. V gene TRBV6-6 combines with J gene TRBJ2-5, with D maybe TRBD2 (5 bases). Germline CDR1 and CDR2: MNHNY and SVGAGI (reference sequence). The CDR3 is made up of 15 amino acids. CDR3 residues: CASSKQSGYGETQYF. The CDR3 bases are TGCGCCAGCAGCAAGCAGTCGGGGTACGGGGAGACCCAGTACTTC.

In its sample, this clone was seen a few times. This chain connects TRBV11-1 to TRBJ2-7, with D possibly called TRBD1 or TRBD2 (5 bases each). This CDR3 region has 14 residues. Germline V CDR1 and CDR2: SGHAT, FQDESV (reference sequence). Trimming cost V 0 bases and J 2 bases, with 8 bases left between them. The CDR3 loop reads CASSLAGETYEQYF. CDR3 DNA: TGTGCCAGCAGCTTAGCGGGGGAGACCTACGAGCAGTACTTC.